Included here is one T cell receptor (beta chain) sequence, with context. This entry comes from a study of shared clonotypes between healthy human individuals. Whole-study context: CD8 memory received one plate per donor, CD8 naive two, CD4 memory three and CD4 naive three.

Genomic DNA of each subset was evenly split across several immunoSEQ plates. The protocol was immunoSEQ multiplex PCR, while the TCRdb copy is restricted to in-frame clones and leaves out a portion. Among approximately 2.4 million clones listed, approximately 95% were seen once. The CDR3 extends over 15 amino acids. CDR1 is MNHEY, CDR2 SVGAGI, per germline. V was pared by 2 bases and J by 0 bases, with 8 bases between. The chain employs TRBV6-5 and TRBJ1-5; D call uncertain. The source material was naive CD4+ T cells sorted from blood. This sample's subset: CD45RA+ positively selected. The receptor was isolated from a man aged 18 to 30 in good health. The CDR3 sequence is CASSYTADSNQPQHF. CDR3 nucleotides: TGTGCCAGCAGTTACACGGCCGATAGCAATCAGCCCCAGCATTTT.